Shown below are 21 T cell receptor beta chains from a single sample sequenced in a study of cytomegalovirus exposure and HLA in healthy donors. Libraries were prepared by immunoSEQ multiplex PCR; TCRdb keeps only in-frame clonotypes and omits some of them. The sample shows a few hundred thousand clones, 85% to 90% of them seen only once. Input material: PBMCs. These receptors originate from a woman between 18 and 29 years old in good health and CMV-seronegative.

CDR3 amino acids: CSVVETGDNQETQYF. The DNA of the CDR3 is TGCAGCGTTGTTGAGACGGGAGACAACCAAGAGACCCAGTACTTC. The chain links TRBV29-1 to TRBJ2-5; weak D call: TRBD2 (6 bases). CDR3 size: 15 residues. CDR1 is SQVTM, CDR2 ANQGSEA, per germline. V lost 4 bases and J 0 bases, leaving 15 bases between the germline ends.

The chain combines TRBV15 with TRBJ2-1; 11 bases line up with TRBD2. With 2 bases clipped from V and 0 bases from J, the junction kept 12 bases outside the gene matches. The CDR3 spans 20 residues. The germline gives CDR1 LNHNV, CDR2 YYDKDF (reference sequence). CDR3 region: CATSRMELAGDSPSYNEQFF. The CDR3 region has the DNA TGTGCCACCAGCAGAATGGAACTAGCGGGAGACTCCCCCTCCTACAATGAGCAGTTCTTC.

This clone was counted a single time. The genes are TRBV7-8 and TRBJ1-2, with 8 positions matching TRBD1. Germline V gene data show CDR1 as SGHVS and CDR2 as FQNEAQ. The CDR3 runs to 14 residues. V shed 5 bases, J shed 5 bases, and the junction held 7 bases outside the gene matches. CDR3: CASSPRTGSYGYTF. For the CDR3, the DNA is TGTGCCAGCAGCCCGCGGACAGGGTCTTATGGCTACACCTTC.

The chain links TRBV7-9 to TRBJ2-2; 11 positions agree with TRBD1. This CDR3 comprises 15 residues. Germline V gene data show CDR1 as SEHNR and CDR2 as FQNEAQ (reference sequence). V was clipped by 4 bases and J by 8 bases; unmatched bases: 6. The CDR3 coding sequence is TGTGCCAGCAGCTGGCGGACAGGGGGCTCTGGGGAGCTGTTTTTT. It is translated as CASSWRTGGSGELFF.

V and J are TRBV28 and TRBJ2-7; 7 bases are a match to TRBD1. From germline, CDR1 is MDHEN and CDR2 SYDVKM. The CDR3 runs 12 residues. The V segment lost 6 bases and the J segment 3 bases; nucleotides outside the gene matches: 2. Here the CDR3 DNA reads TGTGCCAGCAGGGGACAGCTCTACGAGCAGTACTTC. Translating gives CASRGQLYEQYF.

This chain uses TRBV7-9 with TRBJ2-7; 10 bases line up with TRBD1. The CDR3 contains 18 residues. Germline CDR1 is SEHNR and CDR2 is FQNEAQ (reference sequence). With 5 bases clipped from V and 4 bases from J, the junction kept 17 bases outside the gene matches. CDR3 nucleotide sequence: TGTGCCAGCAGCATTGACAGGGGGCTCGGCGGGGGCTTTTACGAGCAGTACTTC. Residues: CASSIDRGLGGGFYEQYF.

V gene TRBV4-1 combines with J gene TRBJ1-3; TRBD1 aligns across 9 bases. From germline, CDR1 is MGHRA and CDR2 YSYEKL. This CDR3 comprises 15 residues. V gave up 1 base and J gave up 5 bases; unmatched junction bases: 3. DNA of the CDR3: TGCGCCAGCAGCCAAGCCGGGACAGGGCGAAACACCATATATTTT. As protein: CASSQAGTGRNTIYF.

The sample holds one count of this clone. The chain couples TRBV5-1 to TRBJ1-1; D might be TRBD1 (5 bases). Germline V gene data show CDR1 as SGHRS and CDR2 as YFSETQ. The CDR3 loop spans 14 amino acids. Trimming took 4 bases from V and 1 from J, leaving 11 bases between them. The CDR3: CASSPDRPNTEAFF. The DNA for the CDR3 is TGCGCCAGCAGCCCAGACAGACCGAACACTGAAGCTTTCTTT. The full variable domain, rest sourced from reference TRBV5-1 and TRBJ1-1, is KAGVTQTPRYLIKTRGQQVTLSCSPISGHRSVSWYQQTPGQGLQFLFEYFSETQRNKGNFPGRFSGRQFSNSRSEMNVSTLELGDSALYLCASSPDRPNTEAFFGQGTRLTVV.

The rearrangement links TRBV5-4 to TRBJ2-1, with 13 bases that match TRBD2. CDR3 size: 15 residues. V lost 2 bases, J lost 7 bases, and 3 bases stayed unmatched. The V gene's germline CDR1 is SGHNT and CDR2 YYREEE (reference sequence). CDR3 in amino acids: CASSLLLAGGNEQFF. The CDR3, as DNA: TGTGCCAGCAGCTTATTACTAGCGGGAGGGAATGAGCAGTTCTTC.

The V call is TRBV28, the J call TRBJ1-5; D perhaps matches TRBD1 (5 bases). The ends were cut back, 6 bases at V and 0 bases at J, with 9 bases in the middle. The length of the CDR3 is 14 residues. From germline, CDR1 is MDHEN and CDR2 SYDVKM. Here the CDR3 DNA reads TGTGCCAGCAGCGAGGACAATAGCAATCAGCCCCAGCATTTT. This translates into CASSEDNSNQPQHF.

V gene TRBV27 combines with J gene TRBJ1-5; D call uncertain. This CDR3 contains 16 residues. The germline gives CDR1 MNHEY, CDR2 SMNVEV (reference sequence). V dropped 2 bases and J dropped 5 bases, with 16 bases sitting between them. The CDR3 DNA follows: TGTGCCAGCAGTTTAGAGGGCAGCGCGGGGTATCAGCCCCAGCATTTT. This gives the protein CASSLEGSAGYQPQHF.

The chain is built from TRBV19 and TRBJ1-2; D uncertain. V was cut by 0 bases and J by 9 bases, with 20 bases left in between. Per germline, CDR1 LNHDA and CDR2 SQIVND (reference sequence). The CDR3 contains 16 residues. CDR3 region: CASSIDTGSVTGRYTF. DNA of the CDR3: TGTGCCAGTAGTATAGATACCGGGAGTGTTACCGGGCGCTACACCTTC.

The chain joins TRBV4-3 to TRBJ2-7; 13 bases fit TRBD2. Trimming cost V 6 bases and J 2 bases; bases outside gene matches: 4. Germline V lookup: CDR1 LGHNA, CDR2 YSLEER. The CDR3 loop spans 15 amino acids. The CDR3 nucleotides read TGCGCCAGCAGTAGCGGGACTAGCGGGACCTACGAGCAGTACTTC. It yields the protein CASSSGTSGTYEQYF.

The V and J genes are TRBV6-1 and TRBJ2-7, with D possibly being TRBD2 (6 bases). CDR1 and CDR2 from the germline V gene are MNHNS and SASEGT. The V end was cut by 5 bases, the J end by 6 bases, with 20 bases between. This CDR3 region has 15 residues. CDR3 nucleotide sequence: TGTGCCAGCAGTCCTCCGGGAGCCACTTACGTCGAGCAGTACTTC. Translated: CASSPPGATYVEQYF.

This clone came up once. The chain links TRBV27 to TRBJ2-1; TRBD1 matches at 8 bases. CDR1 MNHEY and CDR2 SMNVEV come from the germline V gene (reference sequence). Trimming cost V 5 bases and J 6 bases; bases outside gene matches: 3. CDR3 length equals 13 residues. CDR3 sequence: CASSLDRGNEQFF. In nucleotides, the CDR3 is TGTGCCAGCAGTCTCGACAGGGGCAATGAGCAGTTCTTC.

The CDR3 nucleotides read TGCGCCAGCAGCGTGGGACTAGCGGGCCCCACAGATACGCAGTATTTT. Protein sequence: CASSVGLAGPTDTQYF. The chain employs TRBV5-1 and TRBJ2-3, with 12 bases identical to TRBD2. Trimming removed 4 bases from V and 2 bases from J; junction bases left unmatched: 5. The CDR3 consists of 16 residues. Per the germline V gene, CDR1 is SGHRS and CDR2 is YFSETQ.

This clone has only a few counts. This chain connects TRBV15 to TRBJ1-5; D gene ambiguous. The V and J ends lost 3 bases and 5 bases respectively, with 8 bases between them. Germline assignment: CDR1 LNHNV and CDR2 YYDKDF (reference sequence). The CDR3 totals 13 residues. CDR3 sequence: CATSSQQYQPQHF. CDR3 coding DNA: TGTGCCACCAGCAGTCAACAGTATCAGCCCCAGCATTTT.

The rearrangement links TRBV11-3 to TRBJ1-2; 11 nucleotides match TRBD1. The V segment lost 4 bases and the J segment 4 bases; nucleotides outside the gene matches: 2. Per the germline V gene, CDR1 is SGHNT and CDR2 is YENEEA. The CDR3 is 14 amino acids. CDR3 protein: CASSYGQGAYGYTF. CDR3 in DNA: TGTGCCAGCAGCTATGGACAGGGGGCCTATGGCTACACCTTC.

The genes are TRBV7-8 and TRBJ1-5; 8 nucleotides line up with TRBD1. V lost 2 bases, J lost 1 base, and 7 bases stayed unmatched. CDR1 is SGHVS, CDR2 FQNEAQ, per germline. The CDR3 sequence is 17 residues long. CDR3 sequence: CASSLQGARVSNQPQHF. The DNA of the CDR3 is TGTGCCAGCAGCTTACAGGGGGCGCGGGTAAGCAATCAGCCCCAGCATTTT.

The V call is TRBV6-5, the J call TRBJ2-7, with 8 bases matching TRBD1. With 6 bases clipped from V and 2 bases from J, the junction kept 9 bases outside the gene matches. Germline CDR1 is MNHEY and CDR2 is SVGAGI. This CDR3 has 15 amino acids. The CDR3, as DNA: TGTGCCAGCAGCGGTTCAGGGACAGGACCCTACGAGCAGTACTTC. Protein sequence: CASSGSGTGPYEQYF.

J is TRBJ2-3 and V is TRBV6-1, with TRBD2 identical over 8 bases. Trimming at V came to 4 bases and at J to 1 base, leaving 4 bases not matched to a gene. Germline-derived CDR1 and CDR2 are MNHNS and SASEGT. There are 15 residues in the CDR3. Written as DNA, the CDR3 is TGTGCCAGCAGTGGGAGCGGGAGTGGCACAGATACGCAGTATTTT. It yields the protein CASSGSGSGTDTQYF.